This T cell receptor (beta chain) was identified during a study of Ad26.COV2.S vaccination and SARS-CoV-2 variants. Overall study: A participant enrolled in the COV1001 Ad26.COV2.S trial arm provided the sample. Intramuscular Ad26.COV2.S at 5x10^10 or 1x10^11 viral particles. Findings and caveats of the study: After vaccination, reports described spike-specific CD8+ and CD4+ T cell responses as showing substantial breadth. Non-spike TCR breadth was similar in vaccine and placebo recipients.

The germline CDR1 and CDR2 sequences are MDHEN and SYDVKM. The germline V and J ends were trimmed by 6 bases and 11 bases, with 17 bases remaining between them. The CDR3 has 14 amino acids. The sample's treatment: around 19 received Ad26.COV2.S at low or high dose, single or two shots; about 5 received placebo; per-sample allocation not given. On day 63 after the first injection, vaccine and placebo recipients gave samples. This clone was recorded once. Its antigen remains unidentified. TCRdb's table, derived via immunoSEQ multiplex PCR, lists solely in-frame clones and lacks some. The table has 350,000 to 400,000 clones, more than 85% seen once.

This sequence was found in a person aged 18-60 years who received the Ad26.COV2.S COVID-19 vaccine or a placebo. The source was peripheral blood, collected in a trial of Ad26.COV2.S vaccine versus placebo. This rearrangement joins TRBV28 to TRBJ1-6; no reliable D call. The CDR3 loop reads CASRPGELRAPLHF. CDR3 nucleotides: TGTGCCAGCAGACCCGGGGAGCTTCGTGCACCCCTCCACTTT.